This T cell receptor (beta chain) was sequenced during a study of blood T cell repertoires in COVID-19. Study-wide background: The United States, Italy and Spain were the sources of the acute and convalescent COVID-19 samples. In each case, the material was cDNA or gDNA derived from T cells, B-cell-depleted T cells, or PBMCs.

Clones were read by immunoSEQ multiplex PCR, and TCRdb kept only the in-frame ones, dropping some. The data contain about 190,000 clones, about 81% of them singletons. The CDR3 is made up of 14 amino acids. Germline lookup yields CDR1 SGHKS and CDR2 YYEKEE (reference sequence). The V gene end was trimmed by 3 bases and the J gene end by 2 bases; junction bases not matched to a gene: 2. This chain links TRBV5-5 with TRBJ2-7, with 10 bases matching TRBD2. The clonotype was recovered from a man between 25 and 39 years old with active or convalescent COVID-19. The specimen was peripheral blood. This CDR3 reads CASSWTSGTYEQYF. Written as DNA, the CDR3 is TGTGCCAGCAGCTGGACTAGCGGAACCTACGAGCAGTACTTC.